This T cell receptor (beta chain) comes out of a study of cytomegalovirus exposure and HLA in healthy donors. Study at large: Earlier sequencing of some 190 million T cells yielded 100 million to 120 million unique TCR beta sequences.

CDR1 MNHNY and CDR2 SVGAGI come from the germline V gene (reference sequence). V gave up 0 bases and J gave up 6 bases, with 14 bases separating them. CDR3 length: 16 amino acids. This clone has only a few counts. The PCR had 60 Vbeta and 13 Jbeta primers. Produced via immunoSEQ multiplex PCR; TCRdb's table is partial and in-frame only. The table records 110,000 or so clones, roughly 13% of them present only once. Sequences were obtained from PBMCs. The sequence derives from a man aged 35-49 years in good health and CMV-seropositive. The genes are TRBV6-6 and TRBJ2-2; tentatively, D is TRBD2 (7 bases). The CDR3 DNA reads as TGTGCCAGCAGTTACTCGAAGGGGGGGAGCGCCGGGGAGCTGTTTTTT. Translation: CASSYSKGGSAGELFF.